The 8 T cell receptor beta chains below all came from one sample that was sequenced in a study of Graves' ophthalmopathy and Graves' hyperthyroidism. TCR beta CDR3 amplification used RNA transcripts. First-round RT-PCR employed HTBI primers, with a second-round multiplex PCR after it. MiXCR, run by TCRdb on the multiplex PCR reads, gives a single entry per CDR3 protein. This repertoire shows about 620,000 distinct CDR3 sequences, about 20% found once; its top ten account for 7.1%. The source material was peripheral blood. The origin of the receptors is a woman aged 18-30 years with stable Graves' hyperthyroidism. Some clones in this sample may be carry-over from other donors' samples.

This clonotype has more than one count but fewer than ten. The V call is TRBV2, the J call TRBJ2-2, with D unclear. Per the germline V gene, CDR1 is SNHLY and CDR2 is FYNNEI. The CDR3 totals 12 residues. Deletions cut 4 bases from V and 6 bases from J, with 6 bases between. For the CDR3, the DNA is TGTGCCAGCAGTGGGAGACCCGGGGAGCTGTTTTTT. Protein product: CASSGRPGELFF.

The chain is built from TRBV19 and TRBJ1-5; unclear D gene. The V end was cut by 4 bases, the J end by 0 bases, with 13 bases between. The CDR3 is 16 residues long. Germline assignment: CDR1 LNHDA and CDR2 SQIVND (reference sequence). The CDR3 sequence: CASSTSVLRSNQPQHF. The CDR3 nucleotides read TGTGCCAGTAGTACGTCAGTTTTACGTAGCAATCAGCCCCAGCATTTT.

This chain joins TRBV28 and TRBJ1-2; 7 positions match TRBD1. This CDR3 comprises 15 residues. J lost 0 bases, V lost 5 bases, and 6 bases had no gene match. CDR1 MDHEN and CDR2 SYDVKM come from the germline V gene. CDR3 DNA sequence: TGTGCCAGCAGTACCCCCGGGACAGCTAACTATGGCTACACCTTC. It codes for CASSTPGTANYGYTF.

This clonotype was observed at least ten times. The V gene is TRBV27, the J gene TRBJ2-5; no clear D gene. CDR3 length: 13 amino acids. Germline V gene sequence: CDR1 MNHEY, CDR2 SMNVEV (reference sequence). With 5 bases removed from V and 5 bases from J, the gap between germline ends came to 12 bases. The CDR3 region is CASSSLSRETQYF. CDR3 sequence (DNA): TGTGCCAGCAGTAGTCTGAGCCGCGAGACCCAGTACTTC.

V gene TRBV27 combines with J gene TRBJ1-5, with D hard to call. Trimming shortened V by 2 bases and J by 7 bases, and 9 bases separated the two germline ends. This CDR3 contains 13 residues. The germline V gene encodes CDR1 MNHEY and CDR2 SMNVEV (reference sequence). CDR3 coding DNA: TGTGCCAGCAGTTTAGGCTTCATGCAGCCCCAGCATTTT. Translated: CASSLGFMQPQHF.

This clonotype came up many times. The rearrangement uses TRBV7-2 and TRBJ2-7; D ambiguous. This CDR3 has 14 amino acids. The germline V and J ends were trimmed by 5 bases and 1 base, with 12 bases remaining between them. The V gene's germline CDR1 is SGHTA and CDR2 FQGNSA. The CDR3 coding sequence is TGTGCCAGCAGCACCGGGCCACAATCCTACGAGCAGTACTTC. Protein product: CASSTGPQSYEQYF.

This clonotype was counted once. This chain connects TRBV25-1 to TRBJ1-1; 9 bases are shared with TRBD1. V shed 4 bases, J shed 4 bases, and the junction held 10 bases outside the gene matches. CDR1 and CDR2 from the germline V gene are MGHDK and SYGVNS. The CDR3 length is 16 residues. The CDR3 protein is CASSAGQGKSRTEAFF. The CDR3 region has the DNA TGTGCCAGCAGTGCCGGACAGGGGAAGTCCCGCACTGAAGCTTTCTTT.

The CDR3 here is CASSSHREGNGYTF. CDR3 DNA: TGTGCCAGTAGTTCCCACAGGGAAGGTAATGGCTACACCTTC. V usage is TRBV19 and J usage is TRBJ1-2; perhaps TRBD1 as D (6 bases). The CDR3 sequence is 14 residues long. V lost 5 bases and J lost 6, with 16 bases in between. Germline V gene data show CDR1 as LNHDA and CDR2 as SQIVND (reference sequence).